Shown below are 29 T cell receptor beta chains from a single sample sequenced in a study of blood T cell repertoires in COVID-19. Profiling relied on immunoSEQ multiplex PCR, and the TCRdb table lists in-frame clones only, not all of them. The data hold about 71,000 clones, with 89% observed a single time. Sequencing was done on a sample of peripheral blood. These receptors were obtained from a man between 50 and 59 years old with active COVID-19.

The chain carries TRBV10-3 and TRBJ2-5; no definite D call. The CDR3 has 13 amino acids. Germline-derived CDR1 and CDR2 are ENHRY and SYGVKD. The V gene lost 0 bases and the J gene lost 6 bases, with 8 bases spanning the gap. The CDR3 region is CAISESSSQTQYF. CDR3 nucleotide sequence: TGTGCCATCAGTGAGTCTTCTAGTCAGACCCAGTACTTC.

The chain joins TRBV6-2 or TRBV6-3 to TRBJ2-1, with 14 positions matching TRBD2. V shed 5 bases, J shed 4 bases, and the junction held 4 bases outside the gene matches. The CDR3 extends over 16 amino acids. Looked up from germline, CDR1 is MNHEY and CDR2 is SVGEGT. The CDR3, as DNA: TGTGCCAGCAGTAGACTAGCGGGGGGGCGATACAATGAGCAGTTCTTC. Translating it yields CASSRLAGGRYNEQFF.

V gene TRBV5-4 combines with J gene TRBJ2-4; D may be TRBD1 (5 bases). The CDR3 length is 12 residues. Between the trimmed V and J ends, which lost 1 base and 6 bases, there was a span of 5 bases. Germline values: CDR1 SGHNT, CDR2 YYREEE (reference sequence). The chain's CDR3 is CASSLTGNIQYF. The CDR3 DNA follows: TGTGCCAGCAGCTTGACAGGAAACATTCAGTACTTC.

V usage is TRBV2 and J usage is TRBJ1-4; the match to TRBD1 covers 7 bases. Looked up from germline, CDR1 is SNHLY and CDR2 is FYNNEI. The ends lost 5 bases at V and 8 bases at J; junction bases unmatched: 5. The CDR3 is made up of 13 amino acids. The CDR3 DNA is TGTGCCAGCAGTCCGACAGGGCGGGAAAAACTGTTTTTT. Its translation is CASSPTGREKLFF.

The J gene is TRBJ1-1, the V gene TRBV25-1; no clear D gene. Germline CDR1 and CDR2: MGHDK and SYGVNS. This CDR3 region has 13 residues. V shed 5 bases and J shed 0 bases, with 7 bases lying between them. The DNA for the CDR3 is TGTGCCAGCAGTTCACGGGTGAACACTGAAGCTTTCTTT. Translated: CASSSRVNTEAFF.

V and J are TRBV28 and TRBJ1-6; weak D call: TRBD1 (6 bases). Germline lookup yields CDR1 MDHEN and CDR2 SYDVKM. The CDR3 has 12 residues. V lost 6 bases and J lost 9, with 9 bases in between. CDR3 sequence (DNA): TGTGCCAGCAGCACAGGGTTTTCACCCCTCCACTTT. It specifies CASSTGFSPLHF.

The chain recombines TRBV6-5 with TRBJ2-3, with D possibly TRBD2 on 6 matching bases. CDR1 is MNHEY and CDR2 is SVGAGI in the germline V gene. This CDR3 spans 13 amino acids. Between the trimmed V and J ends, which lost 4 bases and 4 bases, there was a span of 9 bases. The DNA of the CDR3 is TGTGCCAGCAGTTTTCTAGCGTCAGATACGCAGTATTTT. Encoded protein: CASSFLASDTQYF.

The chain uses TRBV5-1 and TRBJ2-5; 7 positions agree with TRBD2. CDR1 and CDR2 (germline): SGHRS, YFSETQ. This CDR3 region has 16 residues. The ends lost 4 bases at V and 2 bases at J; junction bases unmatched: 11. CDR3 sequence: CASSTGGRGSQETQYF. DNA for the CDR3: TGCGCCAGCAGCACCGGCGGGCGGGGGTCGCAAGAGACCCAGTACTTC.

The J gene is TRBJ1-6, the V gene TRBV27, with unresolved D. Germline lookup yields CDR1 MNHEY and CDR2 SMNVEV (reference sequence). V shed 6 bases and J shed 12 bases, with 15 bases lying between them. CDR3 length: 13 amino acids. CDR3 bases: TGTGCCAGCAGCCTCGGGAACGCCAGACCCCTCCACTTT. This codes for CASSLGNARPLHF.

Within the sample, this clone is medium-sized. The germline gene is not matched at one end of the junction; a read error may be the cause. The chain is built from TRBV20-1 and TRBJ1-2; D possibly corresponds to TRBD1 (6 bases). Germline CDR1 is DFQATT and CDR2 is SNEGSKA (reference sequence). The CDR3 has 10 residues. CDR3 sequence: CSAGTGNRAF. The DNA for the CDR3 is TGCAGTGCCGGAACAGGGAATCGCGCCTTC.

This chain joins TRBV19 and TRBJ1-3, with TRBD1 identical over 8 bases. The CDR3 contains 17 residues. Per the germline V gene, CDR1 is LNHDA and CDR2 is SQIVND (reference sequence). V shed 6 bases, J shed 0 bases, and the junction held 10 bases outside the gene matches. The CDR3 loop is CASSDPGQASSGNTIYF. CDR3 bases: TGTGCCAGTAGCGACCCGGGACAGGCGAGCTCTGGAAACACCATATATTTT. The whole variable domain, remainder taken from reference TRBV19 and TRBJ1-3, is DGGITQSPKYLFRKEGQNVTLSCEQNLNHDAMYWYRQDPGQGLRLIYYSQIVNDFQKGDIAEGYSVSREKKESFPLTVTSAQKNPTAFYLCASSDPGQASSGNTIYFGEGSWLTVV.

The V call is TRBV27, the J call TRBJ2-1; the D gene is possibly TRBD1 (6 bases). Germline loops: CDR1 MNHEY, CDR2 SMNVEV (reference sequence). Trimming took 5 bases from V and 0 from J, leaving 14 bases between them. The CDR3 runs 16 residues. The CDR3 region has the DNA TGTGCCAGCAGTGATGGACAGTCCCTCTCCTACAATGAGCAGTTCTTC. This encodes CASSDGQSLSYNEQFF.

The chain combines TRBV19 with TRBJ2-7; weak D call: TRBD2 (5 bases). V was trimmed by 7 bases and J by 2 bases, leaving 15 bases between them. Per germline, CDR1 LNHDA and CDR2 SQIVND (reference sequence). The CDR3 is made up of 14 amino acids. Here the CDR3 reads CASTPEGTAYEQYF. CDR3 DNA sequence: TGTGCCAGTACCCCCGAGGGAACAGCCTACGAGCAGTACTTC. Filled out from reference TRBV19 and TRBJ2-7, the complete variable domain reads DGGITQSPKYLFRKEGQNVTLSCEQNLNHDAMYWYRQDPGQGLRLIYYSQIVNDFQKGDIAEGYSVSREKKESFPLTVTSAQKNPTAFYLCASTPEGTAYEQYFGPGTRLTVT.

The chain carries TRBV2 and TRBJ2-3, with TRBD1 matching over 8 bases. This CDR3 is built from 14 residues. Germline CDR1 and CDR2: SNHLY and FYNNEI. V lost 6 bases, J lost 1 base, and 3 bases stayed unmatched. The CDR3: CASRGTGGTDTQYF. In DNA, the CDR3 is TGTGCCAGCAGAGGGACAGGCGGCACAGATACGCAGTATTTT.

The genes are TRBV2 and TRBJ1-4, with 9 positions matching TRBD1. This CDR3 has 15 residues. Germline CDR1 is SNHLY and CDR2 is FYNNEI. V dropped 5 bases and J dropped 6; count of bases not matched to a gene: 7. CDR3 DNA sequence: TGTGCCAGCAGTTCAGCCGGGACAGGGTATGAAAAACTGTTTTTT. Translated: CASSSAGTGYEKLFF.

This clone came up once. The chain couples TRBV5-1 to TRBJ2-5; 7 bases fit TRBD2. The ends lost 2 bases at V and 4 bases at J; junction bases unmatched: 5. The CDR3 has 14 amino acids. CDR1 SGHRS and CDR2 YFSETQ come from the germline V gene. As DNA, the CDR3 is TGCGCCAGCAGCTTAGCGGGGTCGGGAGAGACCCAGTACTTC. This translates into CASSLAGSGETQYF.

The chain links TRBV19 to TRBJ1-5, with D perhaps matching TRBD1 (6 bases). V lost 3 bases and J 6 bases, leaving 18 bases between the germline ends. This CDR3 is 16 amino acids long. From germline, CDR1 is LNHDA and CDR2 SQIVND (reference sequence). The CDR3 DNA sequence: TGTGCCAGTAGTATCGCTCCCCCAGGGGAAGGTCAGCCCCAGCATTTT. It translates to CASSIAPPGEGQPQHF.

The J gene is TRBJ2-7, the V gene TRBV10-2; 10 bases are shared with TRBD2. The CDR3 covers 14 residues. Germline CDR1 WSHSY, CDR2 SAAADI. V was pared by 7 bases and J by 6 bases, with 9 bases of the junction left unmatched. In nucleotides, the CDR3 is TGCGCCAGCAATCCTAGCGGGGGCCCCGCCGAGCAGTACTTC. Protein: CASNPSGGPAEQYF.

Within the sample, this clone is medium-sized. The V gene is TRBV6-4, the J gene TRBJ2-1, with TRBD2 matching 7 bases. V gave up 5 bases and J gave up 4 bases; unmatched junction bases: 5. CDR3 length: 14 residues. Looked up from germline, CDR1 is MRHNA and CDR2 is SNTAGT. The CDR3 DNA is TGTGCCAGCAGTCCGCTAGCGGAATACAATGAGCAGTTCTTC. Its protein product is CASSPLAEYNEQFF.

The genes are TRBV13 and TRBJ1-1; a possible D gene is TRBD1 (5 bases). The CDR3 covers 14 residues. V lost 4 bases and J lost 4, with 13 bases in between. Germline lookup yields CDR1 PRHDT and CDR2 FYEKMQ (reference sequence). CDR3 nucleotides: TGTGCCAGCAGCTCCCAGGGCCGTGGCACTGAAGCTTTCTTT. Translated: CASSSQGRGTEAFF.

This clone has more than one count but fewer than ten. The chain is built from TRBV4-3 and TRBJ2-3, with D perhaps TRBD2 (7 bases). The germline V gene encodes CDR1 LGHNA and CDR2 YSLEER. The CDR3 is made up of 16 amino acids. The germline V and J ends were trimmed by 0 bases and 4 bases, with 14 bases remaining between them. DNA of the CDR3: TGCGCCAGCAGCCAAGATAGATTAGGGGGGGCAGATACGCAGTATTTT. As protein: CASSQDRLGGADTQYF.

In this sample, this clone turned up a few times. This chain joins TRBV28 and TRBJ1-5, with D maybe TRBD1 (5 bases). There are 12 residues in the CDR3. Germline V gene sequence: CDR1 MDHEN, CDR2 SYDVKM. V lost 4 bases to trimming and J lost 7 bases, with 8 bases between them. The CDR3 DNA sequence: TGTGCCAGCAGTTCGGGGGAACAGCCCCAGCATTTT. It translates to CASSSGEQPQHF. Supplemented by reference TRBV28 and TRBJ1-5, the full variable domain reads DVKVTQSSRYLVKRTGEKVFLECVQDMDHENMFWYRQDPGLGLRLIYFSYDVKMKEKGDIPEGYSVSREKKERFSLILESASTNQTSMYLCASSSGEQPQHFGDGTRLSIL.

This clone was observed a single time. The rearrangement uses TRBV7-8 and TRBJ2-1, with 13 bases lining up with TRBD2. Germline loops: CDR1 SGHVS, CDR2 FQNEAQ. Trimming took 5 bases from V and 9 from J; bases not matched to a gene: 13. The CDR3 loop spans 17 amino acids. The CDR3 DNA reads TGTGCCAGCAGCCCCGTCCCGACTAGCGGGGGGCTTTTTGAGCAGTTCTTC. Protein product: CASSPVPTSGGLFEQFF.

The chain links TRBV7-8 to TRBJ1-6; 9 bases align to TRBD1. From germline, CDR1 is SGHVS and CDR2 FQNEAQ. J lost 7 bases, V lost 7 bases, and 8 bases had no gene match. This CDR3 spans 15 amino acids. The CDR3 DNA reads as TGTGCCAGCACTAAAAACACAGGGGGCAATTCACCCCTCCACTTT. This encodes CASTKNTGGNSPLHF.

The V and J genes are TRBV5-1 and TRBJ2-2; D is possibly TRBD1 (6 bases). V was clipped by 4 bases and J by 0 bases, with 10 bases between them. The CDR3 is made up of 15 amino acids. Germline values: CDR1 SGHRS, CDR2 YFSETQ. In DNA form, the CDR3 reads TGCGCCAGCAGCCCGTGGACAGCGAACACCGGGGAGCTGTTTTTT. Encoded protein: CASSPWTANTGELFF.

The chain couples TRBV9 to TRBJ2-1, with 9 bases fitting TRBD1. Germline CDR1 and CDR2: SGDLS and YYNGEE. This CDR3 is 15 amino acids long. The J segment lost 8 bases and the V segment lost 4 bases, leaving 10 bases of the junction unmatched. The CDR3 region has the DNA TGTGCCAGCAGCTCCCACAGGGGGCGCGTCGATGAGCAGTTCTTC. The encoded protein is CASSSHRGRVDEQFF.

V and J are TRBV6-5 and TRBJ1-1; the D is unclear. Germline CDR1 reads MNHEY; CDR2 reads SVGAGI. V was trimmed by 3 bases and J by 4 bases, leaving 9 bases between them. The CDR3 consists of 13 residues. CDR3 bases: TGTGCCAGCAGTTATCAGTTTGGCACTGAAGCTTTCTTT. It translates to CASSYQFGTEAFF.

The J gene is TRBJ1-6, the V gene TRBV4-1, with TRBD1 matching over 8 bases. Germline assignment: CDR1 MGHRA and CDR2 YSYEKL. The V segment lost 1 base and the J segment 9 bases; nucleotides outside the gene matches: 5. The CDR3 has 15 amino acids. CDR3 sequence reads: CASSQARTGFSPLHF. The DNA of the CDR3 is TGCGCCAGCAGCCAAGCGCGGACAGGGTTTTCACCCCTCCACTTT.

This chain uses TRBV6-5 with TRBJ1-2, with TRBD1 matching 7 bases. The V gene's germline CDR1 is MNHEY and CDR2 SVGAGI. The CDR3 contains 14 residues. The V and J ends lost 6 bases and 4 bases, in that order; junction bases with no gene match: 8. CDR3 bases: TGTGCCAGCAGGAGAACGCGGGACAGCTATGGCTACACCTTC. Its protein is CASRRTRDSYGYTF.